This TCR beta chain was profiled in a study of shared clonotypes between healthy human individuals. For the study at large: The plates for each donor numbered three CD4 naive, three CD4 memory, two CD8 naive and one CD8 memory.

As regards this clone: Its target is unknown.

The split of CD4+ cells yielded CD45RA+ naive and CD45RA-negative memory subsets. Trimming stripped 3 bases from V and 8 bases from J, with 16 bases between. CDR3 length: 14 residues. The germline V gene encodes CDR1 SEHNR and CDR2 FQNEAQ (reference sequence). The study ran the assay at deep level. The method was immunoSEQ multiplex PCR; TCRdb's version includes in-frame clones alone and lacks a portion of them. The table records some 1 million clones, around four fifths of them present only once. General study findings and limits: Clonotypes shared by all four sorted-subset donors had higher generation probabilities than non-shared clonotypes.

The receptor was derived from a man aged 18 to 29 in good health. The chain recombines TRBV7-9 with TRBJ1-1; D not resolved. Sequenced material: memory CD4+ T cells sorted from blood. Subset: CD45RA-negative fraction. The CDR3 region is CASSLGSTAREAFF. DNA for the CDR3: TGTGCCAGCAGCTTGGGGTCTACGGCGAGGGAAGCTTTCTTT. Together with reference TRBV7-9 and TRBJ1-1, the CDR3 gives the full variable domain: DTGVSQNPRHKITKRGQNVTFRCDPISEHNRLYWYRQTLGQGPEFLTYFQNEAQLEKSRLLSDRFSAERPKGSFSTLEIQRTEQGDSAMYLCASSLGSTAREAFFGQGTRLTVV.